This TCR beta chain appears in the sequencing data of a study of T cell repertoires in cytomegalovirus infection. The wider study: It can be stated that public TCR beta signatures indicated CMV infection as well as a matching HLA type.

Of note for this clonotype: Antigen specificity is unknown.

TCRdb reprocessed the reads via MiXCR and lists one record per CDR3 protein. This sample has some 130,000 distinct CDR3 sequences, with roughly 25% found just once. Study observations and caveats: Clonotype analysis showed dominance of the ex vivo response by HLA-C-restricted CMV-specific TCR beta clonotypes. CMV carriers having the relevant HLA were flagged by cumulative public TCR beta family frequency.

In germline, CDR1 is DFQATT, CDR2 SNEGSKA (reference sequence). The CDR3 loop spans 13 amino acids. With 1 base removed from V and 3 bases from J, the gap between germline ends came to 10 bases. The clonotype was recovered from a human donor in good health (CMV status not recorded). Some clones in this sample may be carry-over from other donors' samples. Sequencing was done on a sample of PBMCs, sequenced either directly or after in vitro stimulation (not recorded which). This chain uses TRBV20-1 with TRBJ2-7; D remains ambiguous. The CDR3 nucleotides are TGCAGTGCTAGAGGACGTAGGGACTACGAGCAGTACTTC. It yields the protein CSARGRRDYEQYF.